Listed below are T cell receptor beta chains from one sample, sequenced in a study of blood T cell repertoires in COVID-19. Assay: immunoSEQ multiplex PCR; the TCRdb copy retains only in-frame clones and omits some. The repertoire holds about 250,000 clones, approximately 91% seen once, with approximately 0.8% in the top ten. The sample was peripheral blood. The receptors derive from a man aged 25 to 40 with COVID-19, enrolled during active disease. Each CDR3 is given with its conserved first and last residue. A D gene is named only where the DNA matches it firmly. Only some rows state a clone size, as once, few, many or a class for expanded clones.

abundance | d_gene | j_gene | v_gene | CDR3aa | CDR3nt
- | - | TRBJ2-7 | TRBV10-3 | CAISESVSTYEQYF | TGTGCCATCAGTGAGTCGGTCTCTACCTACGAGCAGTACTTC
- | - | TRBJ2-2 | TRBV2 | CASSEQGSSNTGELFF | TGTGCCAGCAGTGAACAGGGGTCCTCGAACACCGGGGAGCTGTTTTTT
once | TRBD2 | TRBJ2-1 | TRBV2 | CASSVGTSVDEQFF | TGTGCCAGCAGTGTGGGGACTAGCGTCGATGAGCAGTTCTTC
once | TRBD1 | TRBJ2-7 | TRBV6-5 | CASRTGTGMSYEQYF | TGTGCCAGCAGAACCGGGACAGGGATGTCCTACGAGCAGTACTTC
- | - | TRBJ2-7 | TRBV7-6 | CASSPLTGTYEQYF | TGTGCCAGCAGCCCCCTAACGGGAACCTACGAGCAGTACTTC
- | - | TRBJ1-1 | TRBV19 | CASSQIDRPNTEAFF | TGTGCCAGTAGTCAGATAGACAGGCCGAACACTGAAGCTTTCTTT
- | - | TRBJ1-1 | TRBV9 | CASSVEAPATEAFF | TGTGCCAGCAGCGTAGAAGCCCCTGCCACTGAAGCTTTCTTT
- | TRBD1 | TRBJ1-2 | TRBV11-2 | CASSTRTGAGYGYTF | TGTGCCAGCAGCACCCGGACAGGGGCTGGGTATGGCTACACCTTC
- | TRBD1 | TRBJ1-2 | TRBV10-3 | CAISLGQGGYTF | TGTGCCATCAGTTTGGGACAGGGTGGCTACACCTTC
- | TRBD1 | TRBJ1-2 | TRBV2 | CASSESTGGYGYTF | TGTGCCAGCAGTGAAAGCACAGGGGGCTATGGCTACACCTTC
- | TRBD2 | TRBJ2-5 | TRBV11-1 | CASSLLLAGSETQYF | TGTGCCAGCAGCTTACTTCTAGCGGGGTCAGAGACCCAGTACTTC
- | TRBD1 | TRBJ1-6 | TRBV24-1 | CATLDENRGQTLHF | TGTGCCACTCTAGACGAAAACAGGGGGCAGACCCTCCACTTT
- | - | TRBJ1-1 | TRBV6-5 | CASLGPHGVNTEAFF | TGTGCCAGCCTCGGGCCCCACGGGGTAAACACTGAAGCTTTCTTT
- | - | TRBJ2-5 | TRBV12-3/TRBV12-4 | CASSLVGSETQYF | TGTGCCAGCAGTTTGGTGGGCTCGGAGACCCAGTACTTC
- | TRBD1 | TRBJ2-2 | TRBV6-6 | CASSYPPGTGAGELFF | TGTGCCAGCAGTTACCCACCCGGGACAGGGGCCGGGGAGCTGTTTTTT
- | TRBD1 | TRBJ1-2 | TRBV7-3 | CASNSRVRGLIGYTF | TGTGCCAGCAATTCTAGGGTCAGGGGGCTAATTGGCTACACCTTC
- | TRBD1 | TRBJ2-1 | TRBV25-1 | CASTSQETGGNEQFF | TGTGCCAGCACTTCACAAGAGACAGGGGGCAATGAGCAGTTCTTC
- | TRBD1 | TRBJ1-6 | TRBV5-6 | CASSGRDRGAPLHF | TGTGCCAGCAGCGGCCGGGACAGGGGTGCACCCCTCCACTTT
- | TRBD2 | TRBJ2-7 | TRBV5-1 | CASSVAGTYEQYF | TGCGCCAGCAGCGTAGCGGGGACCTACGAGCAGTACTTC
- | - | TRBJ1-1 | TRBV27 | CASSFVGANTEAFF | TGTGCCAGCAGTTTTGTGGGGGCGAACACTGAAGCTTTCTTT
- | TRBD2 | TRBJ2-7 | TRBV19 | CASSSTGLAQVGSYEQYF | TGTGCCAGTAGTTCAACGGGACTAGCACAAGTGGGCTCCTACGAGCAGTACTTC
- | - | TRBJ1-1 | TRBV6-5 | CASRRDRRNTEAFF | TGTGCCAGCAGACGTGACAGGAGAAACACTGAAGCTTTCTTT
- | - | TRBJ1-2 | TRBV5-4 | CASSPEVRNYGYTF | TGTGCCAGCAGCCCCGAAGTCAGAAACTATGGCTACACCTTC
- | TRBD1 | TRBJ1-2 | TRBV19 | CASSKDRGLYGYTF | TGTGCCAGTAGTAAGGACAGGGGGCTCTATGGCTACACCTTC
- | TRBD2 | TRBJ2-3 | TRBV6-2/TRBV6-3 | CASSLERDHTDTQYF | TGTGCCAGCAGTCTCGAGCGGGACCACACAGATACGCAGTATTTT
- | TRBD1 | TRBJ2-7 | TRBV4-1 | CASSQPRDRSYEQYF | TGCGCCAGCAGCCAACCCCGGGACAGGTCCTACGAGCAGTACTTC
- | - | TRBJ2-5 | TRBV7-6 | CASSRPPQGTGGVQYF | TGTGCCAGCAGCCGTCCCCCGCAGGGAACAGGGGGGGTCCAGTACTTC
- | - | TRBJ1-5 | TRBV7-2 | CASSSSLTEFQHF | TGTGCCAGCAGCTCGTCCCTGACAGAATTCCAGCATTTT
- | - | TRBJ1-1 | TRBV19 | CASSLPEPGTLSRAFF | TGTGCCAGTAGTTTACCGGAACCTGGAACGCTCTCGCGGGCTTTCTTT